This TCR beta chain was observed in a study of vaccination and CD4 T cells after COVID-19. Study information: Stimulation of cells relied on overlapping spike peptides derived from SARS-CoV-2, HCoV-NL63, HCoV-OC43 and HCoV-229E.

As regards this clonotype: Its antigen is undetermined.

Unmatched junction bases numbered 10, after V lost 6 bases and J lost 6 bases. Germline V gives CDR1 DFQATT, CDR2 SNEGSKA (reference sequence). This CDR3 comprises 13 residues. The treatment is: roughly nine-day PBMC culture with coronavirus spike peptide pools or control peptides (ViraFEST assay). The ViraFEST method relied on peptide pools to expand antigen-specific T cells, followed by TCR sequencing. It was on days 3 and 7 that half the medium was replaced with fresh IL-2 medium. Researchers used the Oncomine TCR Beta short-read assay to sequence DNA from cultured CD4+ T cells. TCRdb passed the PCR reads through MiXCR, listing each CDR3 protein once. The table lists 15,000 to 20,000 distinct CDR3 sequences, about 73% of them singletons.

The origin of this receptor is a human donor who had recovered from COVID-19. Sample: CD4+ T cells from blood, cultured in vitro. This rearrangement joins TRBV20-1 to TRBJ2-7; TRBD2 matches 8 bases. The DNA for the CDR3 is TGCAGTGCGGCAGCGGGGGCTCGGGGCGAGCAGTACTTC. Its translation: CSAAAGARGEQYF.